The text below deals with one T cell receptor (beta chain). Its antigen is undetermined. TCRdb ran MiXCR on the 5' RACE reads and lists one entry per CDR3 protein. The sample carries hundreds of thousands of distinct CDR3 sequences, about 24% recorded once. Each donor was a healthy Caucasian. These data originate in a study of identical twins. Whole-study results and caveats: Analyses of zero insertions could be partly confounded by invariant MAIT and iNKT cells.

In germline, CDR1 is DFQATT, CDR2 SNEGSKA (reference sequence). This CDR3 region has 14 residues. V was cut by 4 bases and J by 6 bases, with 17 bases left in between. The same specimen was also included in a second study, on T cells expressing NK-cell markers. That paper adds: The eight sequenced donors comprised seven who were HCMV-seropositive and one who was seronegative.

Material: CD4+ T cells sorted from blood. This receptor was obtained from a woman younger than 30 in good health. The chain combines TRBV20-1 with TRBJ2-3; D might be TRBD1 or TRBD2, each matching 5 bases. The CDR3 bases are TGCAGTGCTACGTTCGGGACCGCTTTTGATACGCAGTATTTT. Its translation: CSATFGTAFDTQYF.